This T cell receptor beta chain was retrieved from a study of shared clonotypes between healthy human individuals. Notes on this clone: Its target is unknown.

Study conclusions and caveats: In contrast to clonotypes shared by all four donors, non-shared clonotypes had lower generation probabilities. The sole specimen, blood, was sampled, and tissue repertoires likely differ.

For every subset, genomic DNA was evenly distributed across several immunoSEQ plates. Some clones are missing from TCRdb's copy, which holds only in-frame ones; the method was immunoSEQ multiplex PCR. This sample has millions of clones, with roughly 94% found just once. This receptor was taken from a young man in good health. The sample comprised naive CD4+ T cells sorted from blood. This sample's subset: CD45RA+ positively selected.

The CDR3 DNA is TGTGCCAGCTCACCAAGTACATCTTCCGGGGAGCTGTTTTTT. This gives the protein CASSPSTSSGELFF. This rearrangement joins TRBV18 to TRBJ2-2; D remains ambiguous. CDR1 is KGHSH and CDR2 is LQKENI in the germline V gene. With 2 bases removed from V and 6 bases from J, the gap between germline ends came to 10 bases. This CDR3 comprises 14 residues. The entire variable domain, with the rest obtained from reference TRBV18 and TRBJ2-2, is as follows: NAGVMQNPRHLVRRRGQEARLRCSPMKGHSHVYWYRQLPEEGLKFMVYLQKENIIDESGMPKERFSAEFPKEGPSILRIQQVVRGDSAAYFCASSPSTSSGELFFGEGSRLTVL.